Listed here are 13 T cell receptor beta chains from one sample, sequenced in a study of human T cells and chemical hapten exposure. Time point reported: patch test 2, 6 weeks after DPC sensitization. Treatment: therapeutic diphenylcyclopropenone sensitization with weekly scalp DPC. TCRdb used MiXCR to reprocess the RACE reads, holding one entry per CDR3 protein. The sample carries some 350,000 distinct CDR3 sequences, about 6.3% recorded once. The material sequenced was whole blood, taken in connection with sensitization to the hapten diphenylcyclopropenone (DPC). These receptors all stem from a woman aged 18-29 years with alopecia areata. Some clones in this sample may be carry-over from other donors' samples.

This chain joins TRBV6-2 or TRBV6-3 and TRBJ2-3, with TRBD2 identical over 7 bases. The CDR3 totals 13 residues. With V trimmed by 11 bases and J by 0 bases, 5 bases remained unmatched. CDR1 and CDR2 from the germline V gene are MNHEY and SVGEGT. DNA of the CDR3: TGTGCCTGCGGGGGACCTAGCACAGATACGCAGTATTTT. As protein: CACGGPSTDTQYF.

In this sample, this clonotype turned up a few times. The CDR3 sequence is CASSFFSRGLSDTQYF. The CDR3 DNA reads TGTGCCAGCAGCTTTTTTTCGCGGGGTCTGTCAGATACGCAGTATTTT. The genes are TRBV7-2 and TRBJ2-3; a weak D match, TRBD2 (6 bases). The CDR3 runs to 16 residues. Trimming pared 3 bases from V and 4 bases from J, leaving 17 bases between. The germline CDR1 and CDR2 sequences are SGHTA and FQGNSA.

This chain links TRBV13 with TRBJ1-6; 10 bases are shared with TRBD1. The trim removed 7 bases at V and 9 bases at J, leaving 9 bases unmatched. Germline loops: CDR1 PRHDT, CDR2 FYEKMQ (reference sequence). This CDR3 has 15 amino acids. CDR3 DNA: TGTGCCAGCACCCTCGGGACAGGGGCTTTTTCACCCCTCCACTTT. This sequence encodes CASTLGTGAFSPLHF.

This clonotype occurred many times. The rearrangement joins TRBV6-5 to TRBJ1-2; D remains unclear. Trimming took 0 bases from V and 8 from J, leaving 13 bases between them. This CDR3 has 14 residues. Looked up from germline, CDR1 is MNHEY and CDR2 is SVGAGI. CDR3 protein: CASSYSTESYGYTF. CDR3 DNA: TGTGCCAGCAGTTACTCGACTGAATCCTACGGCTACACCTTC.

This rearrangement joins TRBV6-6 to TRBJ2-4, with a possible D match to TRBD1 (5 bases). CDR1 is MNHNY, CDR2 SVGAGI, per germline (reference sequence). The CDR3 extends over 11 amino acids. With 5 bases removed from V and 13 bases from J, the gap between germline ends came to 12 bases. The CDR3 loop reads CASSKGAHQYF. The CDR3, as DNA: TGTGCCAGCAGTAAAGGGGCTCACCAGTACTTC.

This clonotype was picked up many times. The chain combines TRBV5-1 with TRBJ2-1; TRBD1 matches at 11 bases. Germline V lookup: CDR1 SGHRS, CDR2 YFSETQ. V trimming: 4 bases; J trimming: 10 bases; junction bases outside the gene matches: 7. The CDR3 sequence is 14 residues long. In nucleotides, the CDR3 is TGCGCCAGCAGCAAGGACAGGGGGCCCCGAGAGCAGTTCTTC. Amino acids: CASSKDRGPREQFF.

This clonotype was observed at least ten times. The rearrangement joins TRBV5-6 to TRBJ1-1; perhaps TRBD1 as D (6 bases). The CDR3 covers 17 residues. Germline assignment: CDR1 SGHDT and CDR2 YYEEEE. Trimming left V 2 bases short and J 0 bases short, with 17 bases between. Here the CDR3 DNA reads TGTGCCAGCAGCTTCGATGGTTTGGGGACATTGAACACTGAAGCTTTCTTT. Its translation: CASSFDGLGTLNTEAFF.

This clonotype was seen repeatedly, ten times or more. The chain couples TRBV15 to TRBJ2-7, with D possibly matching TRBD1 (5 bases). This CDR3 comprises 14 residues. V shed 0 bases and J shed 1 base, with 7 bases lying between them. In germline, CDR1 is LNHNV, CDR2 YYDKDF (reference sequence). CDR3 residues: CATSRDRGSYEQYF. As DNA, the CDR3 is TGTGCCACCAGCAGAGATAGGGGTTCCTACGAGCAGTACTTC.

Ten or more counts support this clonotype. The chain joins TRBV25-1 to TRBJ2-1, with D perhaps matching TRBD1 (6 bases). CDR1 and CDR2 from the germline V gene are MGHDK and SYGVNS. Trimming cost V 6 bases and J 6 bases, with 9 bases left between them. This CDR3 has 12 residues. The DNA of the CDR3 is TGTGCCAGCAGGACAGGTGGCAATGAGCAGTTCTTC. As protein: CASRTGGNEQFF. Full variable domain (outside the CDR3, taken from reference TRBV25-1 and TRBJ2-1): EADIYQTPRYLVIGTGKKITLECSQTMGHDKMYWYQQDPGMELHLIHYSYGVNSTEKGDLSSESTVSRIRTEHFPLTLESARPSHTSQYLCASRTGGNEQFFGPGTRLTVL.

CDR3 residues: CASSPTNGNEKLFF. In nucleotides, the CDR3 is TGTGCCAGCAGCCCGACAAATGGCAATGAAAAACTGTTTTTT. The chain uses TRBV12-3 or TRBV12-4 and TRBJ1-4, with D unresolved. V was cut by 6 bases and J by 5 bases, with 13 bases left in between. The CDR3 covers 14 residues.

In its sample, this clonotype was seen many times. This chain connects TRBV4-2 to TRBJ2-6; D perhaps matches TRBD1 (5 bases). V lost 0 bases, J lost 3 bases, and 9 bases lay in between. There are 16 residues in the CDR3. The germline V gene has CDR1 LGHNA and CDR2 YNFKEQ. The CDR3 DNA reads as TGTGCCAGCAGCCAAGATCCACAGGATGGGGCCAACGTCCTGACTTTC. Its translation is CASSQDPQDGANVLTF.

In this sample, this clonotype turned up many times. This CDR3 is CSARDPRGGGNQPQHF. In DNA form, the CDR3 reads TGCAGTGCTAGAGATCCCCGCGGGGGAGGCAATCAGCCCCAGCATTTT. This chain joins TRBV20-1 and TRBJ1-5; perhaps TRBD1 as D (5 bases). This CDR3 spans 16 amino acids. The V end was cut by 0 bases, the J end by 2 bases, with 14 bases between. In germline, CDR1 is DFQATT, CDR2 SNEGSKA (reference sequence).

This clonotype was found a few times. The CDR3 reads CASRLDVAGGSTDTQYF. The CDR3 DNA sequence: TGTGCCAGCAGACTCGACGTAGCGGGGGGGAGCACAGATACGCAGTATTTT. The rearrangement links TRBV7-3 to TRBJ2-3, with TRBD2 identical over 11 bases. The V gene end was trimmed by 6 bases and the J gene end by 0 bases; junction bases not matched to a gene: 8. CDR3 length: 17 residues. CDR1 and CDR2 (germline): SGHTA, FQGTGA.